These T cell receptor beta chains were read from a single sample in a study of T-cell reconstitution after alpha-beta-depleted transplantation in children. One entry per CDR3 protein, called by TCRdb with MiXCR from the PCR reads. The sample lists a few hundred thousand distinct CDR3 sequences; 23% were seen once. The material was PBMCs, mostly from graft donor cells, obtained 180 days after TCRalphabeta/CD19-depleted stem cell transplant. These receptors were collected from a male patient between 10 and 17 years old who had a stem cell transplant for acute lymphoblastic leukemia, so the T cells may come from the graft donor. The CDR3 runs from the conserved cysteine through the conserved F or W. D genes are given only for firm matches. Some rows have no size entry. The others give once, few or many, or a class for an expanded clone.

clone_size: .; j_call: TRBJ2-7; d_call: .; v_call: TRBV4-1; cdr3_nt: TGCGCCAGCAGGATCACAGGGCTAATTTCCTACGAGCAGTACTTC; cdr3_aa: CASRITGLISYEQYF
clone_size: .; j_call: TRBJ2-1; d_call: .; v_call: TRBV14; cdr3_nt: TGTGCCAGCAGCCAATTGGGGGGCTTACTAAATGAGCAGTTCTTC; cdr3_aa: CASSQLGGLLNEQFF
clone_size: .; j_call: TRBJ2-7; d_call: TRBD1; v_call: TRBV12-3/TRBV12-4; cdr3_nt: TGTGCCAGCAGTTTTCAGGGGGCGTTGTACGGGCAGTACTTC; cdr3_aa: CASSFQGALYGQYF
clone_size: .; j_call: TRBJ2-7; d_call: .; v_call: TRBV6-5; cdr3_nt: TGTGCCAGCGCCAGAGGCAGTGGCTCCTACGAGCAGTACTTC; cdr3_aa: CASARGSGSYEQYF
clone_size: few; j_call: TRBJ2-4; d_call: TRBD2; v_call: TRBV10-3; cdr3_nt: TGTGCCATCAGTGAGCCGGGACTAGAAAACATTCAGTACTTC; cdr3_aa: CAISEPGLENIQYF
clone_size: .; j_call: TRBJ2-1; d_call: TRBD2; v_call: TRBV20-1; cdr3_nt: TGCAGTGCTAAAGGACTAGCTCGGGAGCAGTTCTTC; cdr3_aa: CSAKGLAREQFF
clone_size: many; j_call: TRBJ2-7; d_call: TRBD1; v_call: TRBV6-1; cdr3_nt: TGTGCCAGCAGTCGGGACAGCCAGGGCTCCTACGAGCAGTATTTC; cdr3_aa: CASSRDSQGSYEQYF
clone_size: few; j_call: TRBJ1-5; d_call: .; v_call: TRBV20-1; cdr3_nt: TGCAGTGCCGAAGACTGGGGCAATCAGCCCCAGCATTTT; cdr3_aa: CSAEDWGNQPQHF
clone_size: .; j_call: TRBJ1-5; d_call: TRBD1; v_call: TRBV5-1; cdr3_nt: TGCGCCAGCAGCCCAGGACAGGGGACCAATCAGCCCCAGCATTTT; cdr3_aa: CASSPGQGTNQPQHF
clone_size: few; j_call: TRBJ2-1; d_call: .; v_call: TRBV18; cdr3_nt: TGTGCCAGCTCACCACCCGGTGGGGGCAATGAGCAGTTCTTC; cdr3_aa: CASSPPGGGNEQFF
clone_size: .; j_call: TRBJ2-5; d_call: .; v_call: TRBV7-8; cdr3_nt: TGTGCCAGCAGTTACGAACCCGTAGCCCAGTACTTC; cdr3_aa: CASSYEPVAQYF